A single sample is the source of the 28 T cell receptor beta chains below, sequenced in a study of shared clonotypes between healthy human individuals. TCRdb keeps only in-frame clones here, not all; method: immunoSEQ multiplex PCR. The sample carries about 680,000 clones, 92% recorded once. As defined, naive CD8 cells were CD45RO-negative and positively selected for CCR7, with terminally differentiated effector memory CD45RA+ cells excluded. The sequencing sample was made of naive CD8+ T cells sorted from blood. The receptors were gathered from a man aged 30 to 39 in good health.

The rearrangement joins TRBV10-3 to TRBJ2-7; no firm D call. The CDR3 covers 12 residues. The V and J ends lost 4 bases and 6 bases respectively, with 10 bases between them. Germline V gene lookup returns CDR1 ENHRY and CDR2 SYGVKD. DNA for the CDR3: TGTGCCATCAGTGTTAGCTTTCGCGAGCAGTACTTC. Its translation: CAISVSFREQYF.

The gene calls are TRBV6-4 and TRBJ2-5; maybe TRBD2 (6 bases). The CDR3 runs to 12 residues. Germline V gene lookup returns CDR1 MRHNA and CDR2 SNTAGT. V gave up 9 bases and J gave up 6 bases, with 14 bases separating them. CDR3 coding DNA: TGTGCCAGGGAAGTGGCGGGGAAGACCCAGTACTTC. It codes for CAREVAGKTQYF.

The chain joins TRBV19 to TRBJ1-1, with D tentatively TRBD1 (5 bases). Germline lookup yields CDR1 LNHDA and CDR2 SQIVND (reference sequence). The CDR3 has 12 residues. The germline V and J ends were trimmed by 5 bases and 6 bases, with 10 bases remaining between them. CDR3 in DNA: TGTGCCAGTAGTGCCAGGGTTGCTGAAGCTTTCTTT. This encodes CASSARVAEAFF.

The V and J genes are TRBV6-6 and TRBJ2-1; D is unclear. Germline CDR1 reads MNHNY; CDR2 reads SVGAGI (reference sequence). The CDR3 is made up of 13 amino acids. Trimming shortened V by 3 bases and J by 4 bases, and 7 bases separated the two germline ends. The CDR3, as DNA: TGTGCCAGCAGTTATTCAGGTTACAATGAGCAGTTCTTC. This encodes CASSYSGYNEQFF.

The V gene is TRBV7-9, the J gene TRBJ2-7; TRBD1 matches 9 bases. After removal of 5 bases from V and 4 bases from J, the junction contained 9 bases not matched to a gene. The germline V gene has CDR1 SEHNR and CDR2 FQNEAQ (reference sequence). The CDR3 has 15 residues. This CDR3 is CASSPGQGKQYEQYF. The DNA for the CDR3 is TGTGCCAGCAGCCCGGGACAGGGTAAACAGTACGAGCAGTACTTC.

The CDR3 loop is CASNRGSYNEQFF. DNA of the CDR3: TGTGCCAGCAATCGAGGGAGCTACAATGAGCAGTTCTTC. The chain has TRBV6-5 and TRBJ2-1; a weak D match, TRBD2 (5 bases). Trimming removed 7 bases from V and 3 bases from J, with 10 bases in between. Germline lookup yields CDR1 MNHEY and CDR2 SVGAGI. This CDR3 has 13 amino acids.

The CDR3 region is CASSLGPRHSRGNEQFF. The CDR3 coding sequence is TGTGCCAGCAGCTTAGGGCCTAGACACTCCAGGGGTAATGAGCAGTTCTTC. V usage is TRBV7-9 and J usage is TRBJ2-1, with D tentatively TRBD1 (6 bases). Germline lookup yields CDR1 SEHNR and CDR2 FQNEAQ (reference sequence). Trimming pared 1 base from V and 7 bases from J, leaving 20 bases between. This CDR3 spans 17 amino acids.

The chain joins TRBV27 to TRBJ2-1, with 7 nucleotides matching TRBD2. The CDR3 consists of 11 residues. From germline, CDR1 is MNHEY and CDR2 SMNVEV (reference sequence). The chain's CDR3 is CVCGGYNEQFF. In DNA, the CDR3 is TGTGTATGCGGGGGCTACAATGAGCAGTTCTTC.

The gene calls are TRBV9 and TRBJ2-6, with TRBD2 as a possible D gene (5 bases). V was clipped by 2 bases and J by 0 bases, with 21 bases between them. The CDR3 is made up of 20 amino acids. Germline lookup yields CDR1 SGDLS and CDR2 YYNGEE. The CDR3 sequence: CASSVSRTGSGISGANVLTF. CDR3 DNA sequence: TGTGCCAGCAGCGTTTCCCGTACGGGCAGCGGCATCTCTGGGGCCAACGTCCTGACTTTC.

This sequence joins TRBV27 and TRBJ2-5; maybe TRBD2 (5 bases). The CDR3 covers 16 residues. Per germline, CDR1 MNHEY and CDR2 SMNVEV (reference sequence). Trimming cost V 2 bases and J 5 bases, with 18 bases left between them. The CDR3 DNA follows: TGTGCCAGCAGTTTAGAGGGAGCATCGCCCGGGGAGACCCAGTACTTC. As protein: CASSLEGASPGETQYF.

V is TRBV27 and J is TRBJ2-4; no reliable D call. The CDR3 is 15 residues long. V lost 2 bases, J lost 0 bases, and 8 bases lay in between. Germline V gives CDR1 MNHEY, CDR2 SMNVEV (reference sequence). The CDR3: CASSLKGLAKNIQYF. The CDR3 region has the DNA TGTGCCAGCAGTTTAAAGGGTTTAGCCAAAAACATTCAGTACTTC.

The rearrangement uses TRBV4-3 and TRBJ2-4; TRBD1 aligns across 7 bases. The CDR3 length is 18 residues. The V gene end was trimmed by 0 bases and the J gene end by 3 bases; junction bases not matched to a gene: 11. Germline V lookup: CDR1 LGHNA, CDR2 YSLEER. DNA of the CDR3: TGCGCCAGCAGCCAAGATCTAACAGGGGTAGGAGTCAAAAACATTCAGTACTTC. Protein product: CASSQDLTGVGVKNIQYF.

The CDR3 protein is CASSELGPGANQPQHF. In DNA, the CDR3 is TGTGCCAGCAGTGAATTGGGGCCTGGTGCCAATCAGCCCCAGCATTTT. The V call is TRBV6-1, the J call TRBJ1-5; D may be TRBD1 (5 bases). In germline, CDR1 is MNHNS, CDR2 SASEGT. The CDR3 extends over 16 amino acids. V shed 2 bases and J shed 3 bases, with 14 bases lying between them.

This chain connects TRBV7-9 to TRBJ1-2; 11 bases are shared with TRBD1. The length of the CDR3 is 17 residues. The germline CDR1 and CDR2 sequences are SEHNR and FQNEAQ (reference sequence). V trimming: 7 bases; J trimming: 0 bases; junction bases outside the gene matches: 10. The DNA of the CDR3 is TGTGCCAGCACGAGAGGTGTGGGACAGGGGGCTAACTATGGCTACACCTTC. Its translation: CASTRGVGQGANYGYTF.

On this clone: Other nucleotide sequences from this sample produce the same CDR3. The chain joins TRBV30 to TRBJ2-1; D remains ambiguous. There are 11 residues in the CDR3. Germline V gene sequence: CDR1 GTSNPN, CDR2 SVGIG (reference sequence). V was cut by 1 base and J by 5 bases, with 3 bases left in between. CDR3 amino acids: CAWSEDNEQFF. CDR3 nucleotides: TGTGCCTGGAGTGAAGACAATGAGCAGTTCTTC.

The chain combines TRBV11-1 with TRBJ2-5; TRBD2 agrees at 9 bases. The CDR3 extends over 15 amino acids. Germline-derived CDR1 and CDR2 are SGHAT and FQDESV (reference sequence). V gave up 0 bases and J gave up 11 bases; unmatched junction bases: 10. This chain's CDR3 is CASSLASSAGGEQYF. CDR3 sequence (DNA): TGTGCCAGCAGCTTAGCGAGTTCGGCGGGAGGGGAGCAGTACTTC. Full variable domain (outside the CDR3, taken from reference TRBV11-1 and TRBJ2-5): EAEVAQSPRYKITEKSQAVAFWCDPISGHATLYWYRQILGQGPELLVQFQDESVVDDSQLPKDRFSAERLKGVDSTLKIQPAELGDSAMYLCASSLASSAGGEQYFGPGTRLLVL.

This sequence joins TRBV28 and TRBJ2-1, with D hard to call. In germline, CDR1 is MDHEN, CDR2 SYDVKM. The CDR3 is 12 residues long. The V and J ends lost 4 bases and 6 bases respectively, with 7 bases between them. CDR3 in DNA: TGTGCCAGCAGTTCTGTGGTCAATGAGCAGTTCTTC. This codes for CASSSVVNEQFF.

The chain carries TRBV2 and TRBJ2-1; TRBD1 matches at 9 bases. This CDR3 spans 14 amino acids. Per germline, CDR1 SNHLY and CDR2 FYNNEI. V lost 4 bases and J lost 7; bases outside the gene matches: 5. CDR3 sequence: CASSVGTGWNEQFF. DNA of the CDR3: TGTGCCAGCAGTGTAGGGACAGGGTGGAATGAGCAGTTCTTC.

J is TRBJ2-7 and V is TRBV29-1; TRBD1 matches 8 bases. Germline V gene data show CDR1 as SQVTM and CDR2 as ANQGSEA. The J segment lost 2 bases and the V segment lost 6 bases, leaving 12 bases of the junction unmatched. CDR3 length: 15 amino acids. The CDR3 spells CSVLPGQVDPYEQYF. The CDR3 DNA is TGCAGCGTACTGCCGGGACAGGTAGACCCCTACGAGCAGTACTTC.

V and J are TRBV27 and TRBJ2-7, with 10 nucleotides matching TRBD1. From germline, CDR1 is MNHEY and CDR2 SMNVEV (reference sequence). Trimming removed 6 bases from V and 6 bases from J; junction bases left unmatched: 5. This CDR3 has 13 residues. CDR3 sequence: CASRTRDRGEQYF. In DNA form, the CDR3 reads TGTGCCAGCAGAACCCGGGACAGGGGCGAGCAGTACTTC.

This clone is a singleton in its sample. The chain is built from TRBV28 and TRBJ2-7; 13 nucleotides line up with TRBD2. Unmatched junction bases numbered 5, after V lost 7 bases and J lost 2 bases. The CDR3 runs to 15 residues. Per the germline V gene, CDR1 is MDHEN and CDR2 is SYDVKM. The CDR3 DNA sequence: TGTGCCAGCACCGCACTAGCGGGAGGGCCCTACGAGCAGTACTTC. Translated: CASTALAGGPYEQYF.

The rearrangement joins TRBV28 to TRBJ2-1, with D tentatively TRBD1 (5 bases). Germline V lookup: CDR1 MDHEN, CDR2 SYDVKM. Between the trimmed V and J ends, which lost 5 bases and 8 bases, there was a span of 19 bases. CDR3 length: 15 amino acids. This chain's CDR3 is CASSRRQGYFDEQFF. The CDR3 nucleotides read TGTGCCAGCAGTAGAAGGCAGGGCTATTTCGATGAGCAGTTCTTC.

This chain uses TRBV7-2 with TRBJ2-1; D is ambiguous. Germline loops: CDR1 SGHTA, CDR2 FQGNSA. Trimming pared 2 bases from V and 6 bases from J, leaving 14 bases between. The length of the CDR3 is 15 residues. This CDR3 reads CASSLSENTGNEQFF. For the CDR3, the DNA is TGTGCCAGCAGCTTATCCGAAAATACGGGCAATGAGCAGTTCTTC.

The genes are TRBV15 and TRBJ2-3; no definite D call. V lost 4 bases and J 9 bases, leaving 20 bases between the germline ends. Germline V gives CDR1 LNHNV, CDR2 YYDKDF (reference sequence). This CDR3 is built from 15 residues. Written as DNA, the CDR3 is TGTGCCACCAGCATACCCATTGGCGGCGTAGACACGCAGTATTTT. Translated: CATSIPIGGVDTQYF.

The CDR3 protein is CASSGQGYEQYF. The CDR3 DNA reads TGTGCCAGCAGCGGACAGGGCTACGAGCAGTACTTC. The chain links TRBV11-1 to TRBJ2-7, with TRBD1 matching over 8 bases. The CDR3 consists of 12 residues. Trimming cost V 5 bases and J 3 bases; bases outside gene matches: 0. Germline V lookup: CDR1 SGHAT, CDR2 FQDESV (reference sequence).

The chain combines TRBV7-2 with TRBJ1-3, with a possible D match to TRBD1 (5 bases). Trimming removed 5 bases from V and 8 bases from J, with 10 bases in between. In germline, CDR1 is SGHTA, CDR2 FQGNSA. The CDR3 has 12 residues. CDR3 residues: CASSVREDTIYF. In DNA, the CDR3 is TGTGCCAGCAGCGTCAGGGAGGACACCATATATTTT.

This chain uses TRBV5-6 with TRBJ2-7, with TRBD1 matching 8 bases. Germline V gives CDR1 SGHDT, CDR2 YYEEEE. The CDR3 spans 13 residues. Unmatched junction bases numbered 2, after V lost 5 bases and J lost 1 base. The DNA for the CDR3 is TGTGCCAGCAGGGGGACAGGTTCCTACGAGCAGTACTTC. As protein: CASRGTGSYEQYF.

This clone was recorded only once. The chain carries TRBV7-9 and TRBJ1-4, with 7 bases that match TRBD1. V dropped 5 bases and J dropped 8; count of bases not matched to a gene: 8. The CDR3 spans 14 residues. CDR1 and CDR2 (germline): SEHNR, FQNEAQ (reference sequence). This chain's CDR3 is CASSSDRVWEKLFF. The CDR3 nucleotides are TGTGCCAGCAGCAGCGACAGGGTTTGGGAAAAACTGTTTTTT.